The 24 T cell receptor beta chains below come from one sample, sequenced in a study of T cell clonotyping in hematopoietic cell transplantation. The assay was immunoSEQ multiplex PCR, and TCRdb's table has in-frame clones only and misses some. The sample yields just under 20,000 clones, roughly 84% seen once. Input material: peripheral blood mononuclear cells. The receptors here all came from a man aged 60-69 years in good health. Some clones in this sample may be carry-over from other donors' samples.

This clone was counted between two and nine times. The chain is built from TRBV6-5 and TRBJ2-2; D unresolved. CDR1 is MNHEY and CDR2 is SVGAGI in the germline V gene. V was trimmed by 5 bases and J by 4 bases, leaving 11 bases between them. The length of the CDR3 is 14 residues. The CDR3 spells CASSPQQLTGELFF. The CDR3 nucleotides read TGTGCCAGCAGTCCCCAACAGCTCACCGGGGAGCTGTTTTTT.

This chain joins TRBV28 and TRBJ1-3; D remains ambiguous. V gave up 2 bases and J gave up 0 bases, with 11 bases separating them. The CDR3 is 16 amino acids. Germline values: CDR1 MDHEN, CDR2 SYDVKM. CDR3 DNA sequence: TGTGCCAGCAGTTTAGGCAGACGAATCTCTGGAAACACCATATATTTT. Its protein is CASSLGRRISGNTIYF.

This clone was seen a handful of times. The CDR3 sequence: CASSPQGLTGANVLTF. CDR3 DNA sequence: TGTGCCAGCTCACCCCAGGGGCTTACTGGGGCCAACGTCCTGACTTTC. The V and J genes are TRBV18 and TRBJ2-6; TRBD1 might be the D (6 bases). Trimming shortened V by 3 bases and J by 2 bases, and 11 bases separated the two germline ends. This CDR3 region has 16 residues. CDR1 KGHSH and CDR2 LQKENI come from the germline V gene.

This clone was found a few times. CDR3 DNA sequence: TGTGCCAGCAGTGAAGTGGAGGGGGATGAGCAGTTCTTC. Encoded protein: CASSEVEGDEQFF. The chain links TRBV2 to TRBJ2-1; possibly TRBD1 or TRBD2 for D (6 bases each). The CDR3 runs to 13 residues. With 1 base removed from V and 8 bases from J, the gap between germline ends came to 9 bases. The V gene's germline CDR1 is SNHLY and CDR2 FYNNEI.

This clone has only a few counts. This chain connects TRBV10-1 to TRBJ2-7, with D possibly being TRBD1 (5 bases). This CDR3 spans 12 amino acids. Germline CDR1 WNHNN, CDR2 SYGVQD (reference sequence). V shed 3 bases and J shed 4 bases, with 7 bases lying between them. CDR3 protein: CASSDDRYEQYF. The CDR3 coding sequence is TGCGCCAGCAGTGACGACAGATACGAGCAGTACTTC.

This rearrangement joins TRBV25-1 to TRBJ1-2; 7 bases fit TRBD1. CDR1 is MGHDK and CDR2 is SYGVNS in the germline V gene. This CDR3 is built from 18 residues. Trimming removed 4 bases from V and 3 bases from J; junction bases left unmatched: 17. The DNA of the CDR3 is TGTGCCAGCAGTGTCATGACAGGGTTAGGTGTGGGGCACTATGGCTACACCTTC. Its translation is CASSVMTGLGVGHYGYTF.

V and J are TRBV30 and TRBJ2-7; TRBD2 is a possible D gene (5 bases). The CDR3 is 14 amino acids. Germline V gives CDR1 GTSNPN, CDR2 SVGIG (reference sequence). The V end was cut by 3 bases, the J end by 0 bases, with 12 bases between. The CDR3 loop reads CAWSGPEGSYEQYF. The DNA of the CDR3 is TGTGCCTGGAGCGGACCCGAGGGCTCCTACGAGCAGTACTTC.

The rearrangement uses TRBV6-1 and TRBJ2-5, with D possibly TRBD2 on 7 matching bases. The better agreement between TRBJ2-7 and the DNA end casts doubt on the J call. Germline assignment: CDR1 MNHNS and CDR2 SASEGT. CDR3 length equals 14 residues. CDR3 amino acids: CASSEYQRGGEQYF. In DNA form, the CDR3 reads TGTGCCAGCAGTGAGTACCAAAGGGGGGGCGAGCAGTACTTC.

The chain links TRBV28 to TRBJ2-3; the D gene is possibly TRBD1 (6 bases). V lost 5 bases to trimming and J lost 4 bases, with 13 bases between them. CDR1 and CDR2 (germline): MDHEN, SYDVKM. This CDR3 comprises 14 residues. The CDR3 spells CASSPQQGSDTQYF. DNA for the CDR3: TGTGCCAGCAGTCCCCAACAGGGTTCAGATACGCAGTATTTT.

The V call is TRBV4-3, the J call TRBJ1-5, with D possibly TRBD1 on 5 matching bases. Between the trimmed V and J ends, which lost 0 bases and 5 bases, there was a span of 14 bases. CDR3 size: 16 residues. Germline V gene lookup returns CDR1 LGHNA and CDR2 YSLEER. The CDR3 here is CASSQEARDGDQPQHF. CDR3 in DNA: TGCGCCAGCAGCCAAGAAGCCCGGGACGGAGATCAGCCCCAGCATTTT.

This rearrangement joins TRBV2 to TRBJ2-2; D is uncertain. Looked up from germline, CDR1 is SNHLY and CDR2 is FYNNEI. The CDR3 runs to 14 residues. V was clipped by 3 bases and J by 1 base, with 6 bases between them. The CDR3 sequence: CASSDWENTGELFF. The CDR3 DNA reads TGTGCCAGCAGTGACTGGGAGAACACCGGGGAGCTGTTTTTT.

The chain joins TRBV4-1 to TRBJ2-3, with TRBD2 identical over 8 bases. The CDR3 extends over 15 amino acids. V gave up 3 bases and J gave up 2 bases; unmatched junction bases: 4. Looked up from germline, CDR1 is MGHRA and CDR2 is YSYEKL. CDR3 sequence reads: CASSQTSVPTDTQYF. CDR3 in DNA: TGCGCCAGCAGCCAGACTAGCGTTCCCACAGATACGCAGTATTTT.

This clone has just a few counts. The chain recombines TRBV5-6 with TRBJ2-7; the match to TRBD1 covers 9 bases. J gave up 4 bases and V 3 bases, and 5 bases lay outside the gene matches. This CDR3 is 14 amino acids long. Germline values: CDR1 SGHDT, CDR2 YYEEEE. This CDR3 is CASSSWTGVYEQYF. The CDR3 DNA follows: TGTGCCAGCAGCTCATGGACAGGGGTTTACGAGCAGTACTTC.

This chain joins TRBV30 and TRBJ2-1; TRBD2 matches 9 bases. V dropped 0 bases and J dropped 8; count of bases not matched to a gene: 8. CDR1 and CDR2 from the germline V gene are GTSNPN and SVGIG (reference sequence). This CDR3 has 15 amino acids. The CDR3 here is CAWSVRGRALDEQFF. The CDR3 DNA sequence: TGTGCCTGGAGTGTACGCGGGAGGGCCTTGGATGAGCAGTTCTTC.

CDR3 residues: CASSLSRTGGGLFF. As DNA, the CDR3 is TGTGCCAGCAGCTTATCGAGGACGGGGGGCGGGCTGTTTTTT. This chain joins TRBV7-2 and TRBJ2-2; possibly TRBD2 for D (7 bases). This CDR3 contains 14 residues. V lost 2 bases to trimming and J lost 13 bases, with 17 bases between them. The germline CDR1 and CDR2 sequences are SGHTA and FQGNSA.

V is TRBV7-2 and J is TRBJ2-2; 9 bases fit TRBD1. V gave up 5 bases and J gave up 5 bases; unmatched junction bases: 6. Germline V gene lookup returns CDR1 SGHTA and CDR2 FQGNSA. This CDR3 comprises 15 residues. CDR3 coding DNA: TGTGCCAGCAGCCCTGGACAGGGGAGGACCGGGGAGCTGTTTTTT. Translated: CASSPGQGRTGELFF. Full variable domain (rest looked up from reference TRBV7-2 and TRBJ2-2): GAGVSQSPSNKVTEKGKDVELRCDPISGHTALYWYRQSLGQGLEFLIYFQGNSAPDKSGLPSDRFSAERTGGSVSTLTIQRTQQEDSAVYLCASSPGQGRTGELFFGEGSRLTVL.

The chain uses TRBV28 and TRBJ1-5; a possible D gene is TRBD1 (5 bases). V gave up 0 bases and J gave up 7 bases, with 10 bases separating them. There are 14 residues in the CDR3. Germline assignment: CDR1 MDHEN and CDR2 SYDVKM. The CDR3 sequence is CASSLWGEGQPQHF. CDR3 DNA: TGTGCCAGCAGTTTATGGGGCGAGGGGCAGCCCCAGCATTTT.

V is TRBV5-5 and J is TRBJ2-7; tentative D call: TRBD1 (5 bases). The germline V gene has CDR1 SGHKS and CDR2 YYEKEE (reference sequence). V was clipped by 5 bases and J by 4 bases, with 13 bases between them. This CDR3 is 13 amino acids long. CDR3 in amino acids: CASRTVLDYEQYF. The CDR3 DNA reads as TGTGCCAGCAGGACAGTTCTAGATTACGAGCAGTACTTC. The entire variable domain, with the rest obtained from reference TRBV5-5 and TRBJ2-7, is as follows: DAGVTQSPTHLIKTRGQQVTLRCSPISGHKSVSWYQQVLGQGPQFIFQYYEKEERGRGNFPDRFSARQFPNYSSELNVNALLLGDSALYLCASRTVLDYEQYFGPGTRLTVT.

J is TRBJ2-1 and V is TRBV5-4, with TRBD2 matching 15 bases. The trim removed 4 bases at V and 7 bases at J, leaving 3 bases unmatched. The CDR3 has 15 residues. In germline, CDR1 is SGHNT, CDR2 YYREEE (reference sequence). The CDR3 sequence: CASSPGTSGGNEQFF. The CDR3 DNA follows: TGTGCCAGCAGCCCCGGGACTAGCGGGGGGAATGAGCAGTTCTTC. Drawing the rest from reference TRBV5-4 and TRBJ2-1, the complete variable domain is ETGVTQSPTHLIKTRGQQVTLRCSSQSGHNTVSWYQQALGQGPQFIFQYYREEENGRGNFPPRFSGLQFPNYSSELNVNALELDDSALYLCASSPGTSGGNEQFFGPGTRLTVL.

The genes are TRBV6-6 and TRBJ2-3, with TRBD2 matching over 10 bases. J gave up 3 bases and V 5 bases, and 5 bases lay outside the gene matches. The germline gives CDR1 MNHNY, CDR2 SVGAGI (reference sequence). This CDR3 is 15 amino acids long. The DNA of the CDR3 is TGTGCCAGCAGTCGAGCGGGAGGGGAGACAGATACGCAGTATTTT. It specifies CASSRAGGETDTQYF.

The chain carries TRBV5-1 and TRBJ1-2; a possible D gene is TRBD1 (5 bases). CDR3 length equals 15 residues. V was pared by 0 bases and J by 0 bases, with 9 bases between. Germline-derived CDR1 and CDR2 are SGHRS and YFSETQ. Written as DNA, the CDR3 is TGCGCCAGCAGCTTGGCCGGGGCGTCTAACTATGGCTACACCTTC. This gives the protein CASSLAGASNYGYTF.

This sequence joins TRBV30 and TRBJ2-6; D might be TRBD1 or TRBD2, each matching 5 bases. The CDR3 covers 18 residues. Germline V gene sequence: CDR1 GTSNPN, CDR2 SVGIG (reference sequence). Deletions cut 2 bases from V and 5 bases from J, with 22 bases between. The CDR3 sequence: CAWSWLPRDPRRANVLTF. The CDR3, as DNA: TGTGCCTGGAGTTGGCTGCCCCGGGACCCCCGTCGGGCCAACGTCCTGACTTTC.

This chain connects TRBV29-1 to TRBJ1-2; the D gene is possibly TRBD1 (5 bases). Germline values: CDR1 SQVTM, CDR2 ANQGSEA. V gave up 6 bases and J gave up 4 bases, with 21 bases separating them. This CDR3 is built from 15 residues. As DNA, the CDR3 is TGCAGCGTCTGGACTTCGGGGGGGAAAAGCTATGGCTACACCTTC. Translation: CSVWTSGGKSYGYTF.

This chain connects TRBV15 to TRBJ1-5, with TRBD1 matching 9 bases. The V and J ends lost 0 bases and 3 bases, in that order; junction bases with no gene match: 3. The CDR3 has 16 residues. Germline V lookup: CDR1 LNHNV, CDR2 YYDKDF (reference sequence). CDR3 nucleotides: TGTGCCACCAGCAGAGAACAGGGGGCGCCCAATCAGCCCCAGCATTTT. Its protein is CATSREQGAPNQPQHF.